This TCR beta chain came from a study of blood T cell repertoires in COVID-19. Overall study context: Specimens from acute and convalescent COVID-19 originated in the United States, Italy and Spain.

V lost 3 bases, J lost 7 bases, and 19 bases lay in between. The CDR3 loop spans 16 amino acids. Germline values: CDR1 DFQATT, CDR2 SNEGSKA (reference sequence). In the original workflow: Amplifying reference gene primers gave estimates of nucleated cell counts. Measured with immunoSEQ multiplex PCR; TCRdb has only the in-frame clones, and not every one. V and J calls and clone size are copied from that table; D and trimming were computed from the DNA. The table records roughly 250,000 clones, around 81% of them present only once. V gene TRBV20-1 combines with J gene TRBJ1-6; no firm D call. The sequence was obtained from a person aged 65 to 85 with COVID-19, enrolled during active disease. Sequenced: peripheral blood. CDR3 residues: CSASLGFSVGNSPLHF. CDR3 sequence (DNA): TGCAGTGCTAGTCTTGGGTTTTCGGTGGGCAATTCACCCCTCCACTTT.